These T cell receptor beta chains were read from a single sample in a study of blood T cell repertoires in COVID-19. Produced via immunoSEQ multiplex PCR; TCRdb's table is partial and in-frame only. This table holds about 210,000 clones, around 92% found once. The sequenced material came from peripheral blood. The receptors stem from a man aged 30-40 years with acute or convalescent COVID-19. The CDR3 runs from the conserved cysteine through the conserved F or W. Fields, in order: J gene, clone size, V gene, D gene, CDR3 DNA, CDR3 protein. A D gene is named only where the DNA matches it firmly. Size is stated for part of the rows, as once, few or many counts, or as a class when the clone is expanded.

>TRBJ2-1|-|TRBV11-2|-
TGTGCCAGCAGCTTAAGGCTAGCGTTTGACTACGATGAGCAGTTCTTC
CASSLRLAFDYDEQFF
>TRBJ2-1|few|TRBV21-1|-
TGTGCCAGTCCTCAGCACAGCAATGAGCAGTTCTTC
CASPQHSNEQFF
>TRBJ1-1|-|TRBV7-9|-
TGTGCCAGCACAGGGGTAGGAGTGAACACTGAAGCTTTCTTT
CASTGVGVNTEAFF
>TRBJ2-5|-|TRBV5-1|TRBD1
TGCGCCAGCAGCTTGGTCCGGGACAGGGTAGGGGAGACCCAGTACTTC
CASSLVRDRVGETQYF
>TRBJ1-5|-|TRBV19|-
TGTGCCAGTAGTATGTCGGGGAGTAGCAATCAGCCCCAGCATTTT
CASSMSGSSNQPQHF
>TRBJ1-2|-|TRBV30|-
TGTGCCTGGAGGAGTGAGGGTATGGGATATTCTAACTATGGCTACACCTTC
CAWRSEGMGYSNYGYTF
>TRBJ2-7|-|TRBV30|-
TGTGCCTGGATGCCGGGGGTTCCCTACGAGCAGTACTTC
CAWMPGVPYEQYF
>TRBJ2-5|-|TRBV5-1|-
TGCGCCAGCAGCTTGGCCGGGGAGACCCAGTACTTC
CASSLAGETQYF
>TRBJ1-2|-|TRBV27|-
TGTGCCAGCAGTTCGTTGGCAGTGTATGGCTACACCTTC
CASSSLAVYGYTF
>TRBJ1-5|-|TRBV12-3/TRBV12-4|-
TGTGCCAGCAGTTTGGAGAGAGGGCAGCCCCAGCATTTT
CASSLERGQPQHF